This T cell receptor (beta chain) was documented in a study of blood T cell repertoires in COVID-19. Study-level information: Sites across the United States, Italy and Spain contributed samples from acute and convalescent COVID-19. The cDNA or gDNA used as material had been derived from T cells, B-cell-depleted T cells, or PBMCs.

Germline V gives CDR1 LNHDA, CDR2 SQIVND (reference sequence). Trimming cost V 3 bases and J 2 bases, with 8 bases left between them. The CDR3 has 14 amino acids. The authors' processing: Counts of nucleated cells, estimated from reference gene primer amplification, were obtained. TCRdb's copy holds only in-frame clones and misses some; the assay was immunoSEQ multiplex PCR. V and J calls and clone size are given by that table; D and trimming were obtained from the DNA. The profile covers roughly 290,000 clones, with about 91% appearing a single time and approximately 12% taken by the ten largest. The chain is built from TRBV19 and TRBJ1-5; a weak D match, TRBD1 (6 bases). The receptor comes from a woman aged 60-75 years with acute or convalescent COVID-19. Sequencing input: peripheral blood. CDR3 bases: TGTGCCAGTAGTATCAACAGGGGCAATCAGCCCCAGCATTTT. Protein: CASSINRGNQPQHF.